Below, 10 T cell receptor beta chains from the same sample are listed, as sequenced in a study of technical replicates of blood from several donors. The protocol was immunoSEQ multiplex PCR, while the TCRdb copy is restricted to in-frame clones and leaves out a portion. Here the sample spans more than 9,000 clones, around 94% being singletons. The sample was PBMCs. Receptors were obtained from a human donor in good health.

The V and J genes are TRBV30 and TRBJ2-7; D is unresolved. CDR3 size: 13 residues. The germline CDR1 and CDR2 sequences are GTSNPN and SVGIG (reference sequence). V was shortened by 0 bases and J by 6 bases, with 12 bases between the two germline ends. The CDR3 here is CAWSVAHLGEQYF. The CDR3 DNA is TGTGCCTGGAGTGTGGCCCACCTTGGCGAGCAGTACTTC.

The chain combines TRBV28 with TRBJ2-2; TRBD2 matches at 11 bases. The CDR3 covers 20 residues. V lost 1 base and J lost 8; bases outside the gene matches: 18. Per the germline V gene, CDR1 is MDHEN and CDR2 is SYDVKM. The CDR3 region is CASSLSLGLAGDIGAGELFF. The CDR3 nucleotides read TGTGCCAGCAGTTTATCCCTTGGACTAGCGGGTGACATAGGAGCTGGGGAGCTGTTTTTT.

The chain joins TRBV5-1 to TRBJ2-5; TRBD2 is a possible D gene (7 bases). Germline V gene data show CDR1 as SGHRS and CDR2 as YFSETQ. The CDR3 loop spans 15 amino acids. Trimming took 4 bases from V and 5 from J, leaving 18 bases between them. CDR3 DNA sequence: TGCGCCAGCAGCAACCCGCGGGGGCTTGGGGAGACCCAGTACTTC. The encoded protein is CASSNPRGLGETQYF.

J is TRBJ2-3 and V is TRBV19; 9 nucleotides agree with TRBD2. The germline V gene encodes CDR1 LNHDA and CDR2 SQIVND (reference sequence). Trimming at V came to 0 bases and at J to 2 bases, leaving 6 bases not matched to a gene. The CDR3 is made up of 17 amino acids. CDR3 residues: CASSIDRGTSSTDTQYF. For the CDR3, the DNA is TGTGCCAGTAGTATAGATCGGGGGACTAGCTCCACAGATACGCAGTATTTT.

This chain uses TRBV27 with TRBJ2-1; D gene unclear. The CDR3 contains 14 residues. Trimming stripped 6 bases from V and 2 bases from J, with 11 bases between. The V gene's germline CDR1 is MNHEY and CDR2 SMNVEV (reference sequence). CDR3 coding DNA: TGTGCCAGCAGCCCAACATTGACCTACAATGAGCAGTTCTTC. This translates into CASSPTLTYNEQFF.

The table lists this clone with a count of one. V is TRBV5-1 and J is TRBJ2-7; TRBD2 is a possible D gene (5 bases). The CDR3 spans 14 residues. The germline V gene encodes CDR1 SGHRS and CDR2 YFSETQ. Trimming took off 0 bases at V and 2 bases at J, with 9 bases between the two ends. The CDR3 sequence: CASSLGGNPYEQYF. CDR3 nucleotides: TGCGCCAGCAGCTTGGGAGGGAACCCCTACGAGCAGTACTTC.

Here the CDR3 reads CSVGSGTGSYEQYF. CDR3 DNA sequence: TGCAGCGTTGGATCCGGGACTGGCTCCTACGAGCAGTACTTC. This chain uses TRBV29-1 with TRBJ2-7; D is perhaps TRBD2 (6 bases). V lost 4 bases and J 0 bases, leaving 13 bases between the germline ends. Germline assignment: CDR1 SQVTM and CDR2 ANQGSEA. This CDR3 has 14 residues.

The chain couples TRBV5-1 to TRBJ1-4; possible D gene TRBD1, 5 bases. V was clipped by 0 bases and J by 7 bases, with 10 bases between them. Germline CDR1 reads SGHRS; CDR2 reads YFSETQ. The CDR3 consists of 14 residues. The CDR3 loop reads CASSLGTSPEKLFF. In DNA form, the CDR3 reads TGCGCCAGCAGCTTGGGGACAAGCCCTGAAAAACTGTTTTTT.

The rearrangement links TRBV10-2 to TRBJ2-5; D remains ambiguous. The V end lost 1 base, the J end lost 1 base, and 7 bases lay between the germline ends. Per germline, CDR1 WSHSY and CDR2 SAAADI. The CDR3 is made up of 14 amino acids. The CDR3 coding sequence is TGCGCCAGCAGTGAGTATGTCTCCCAAGAGACCCAGTACTTC. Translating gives CASSEYVSQETQYF.

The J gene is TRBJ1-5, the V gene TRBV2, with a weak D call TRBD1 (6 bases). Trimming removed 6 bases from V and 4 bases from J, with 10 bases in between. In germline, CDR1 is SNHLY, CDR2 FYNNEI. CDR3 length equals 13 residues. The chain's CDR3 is CASSGDTNQPQHF. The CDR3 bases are TGTGCCAGCAGCGGGGACACGAATCAGCCCCAGCATTTT.